The clone carrying this T cell receptor (beta chain) was observed a few times. This sample was included in a study of control samples from healthy donors and cancer patients. Clones were read by immunoSEQ multiplex PCR, and TCRdb kept only the in-frame ones, dropping some. The sample holds roughly 100,000 clones, 70% to 90% seen once. Trimming took off 5 bases at V and 0 bases at J, with 8 bases between the two ends. Per germline, CDR1 SGHTA and CDR2 FQGNSA. The CDR3 is made up of 13 amino acids. The receptor was isolated from a man younger than 45 in good health. The V call is TRBV7-2, the J call TRBJ2-7; D not resolved. The sample taken for sequencing was blood. In nucleotides, the CDR3 is TGTGCCAGCAGCCACGGCAACTCCTACGAGCAGTACTTC. Its translation is CASSHGNSYEQYF.